Below, 15 T cell receptor beta chains from the same sample are listed, as sequenced in a study of blood T cell repertoires in COVID-19. The protocol was immunoSEQ multiplex PCR, while the TCRdb copy is restricted to in-frame clones and leaves out a portion. The data contain about 160,000 clones, around 89% of them singletons. The sample taken for sequencing was PBMCs or T cells enriched from blood (not recorded which). The receptors here all came from a woman between 50 and 59 years old who had recovered from COVID-19.

The V gene is TRBV5-1, the J gene TRBJ1-1, with a tentative D call TRBD1 (5 bases). The V gene lost 0 bases and the J gene lost 3 bases, with 6 bases spanning the gap. The CDR3 extends over 13 amino acids. Germline values: CDR1 SGHRS, CDR2 YFSETQ. CDR3 nucleotide sequence: TGCGCCAGCAGCTTGGTAGGGGACACTGAAGCTTTCTTT. Its protein is CASSLVGDTEAFF.

This chain uses TRBV7-9 with TRBJ1-4; weak D call: TRBD1 (6 bases). The germline V gene has CDR1 SEHNR and CDR2 FQNEAQ (reference sequence). The CDR3 contains 17 residues. Trimming removed 1 base from V and 1 base from J, with 13 bases in between. CDR3 bases: TGTGCCAGCAGCTTAGGTGCGGTACAGGGAACTAATGAAAAACTGTTTTTT. Translated: CASSLGAVQGTNEKLFF.

J is TRBJ2-7 and V is TRBV24-1; the D is unclear. Germline V gives CDR1 KGHDR, CDR2 SFDVKD. With 2 bases removed from V and 0 bases from J, the gap between germline ends came to 4 bases. This CDR3 contains 13 residues. In DNA, the CDR3 is TGTGCCACCAGTGATTCCAACTCCTACGAGCAGTACTTC. Translating gives CATSDSNSYEQYF.

The V call is TRBV7-2, the J call TRBJ2-2; the D gene is possibly TRBD1 (6 bases). V lost 5 bases, J lost 0 bases, and 19 bases lay in between. CDR3 length equals 18 residues. Germline V lookup: CDR1 SGHTA, CDR2 FQGNSA. The CDR3 DNA is TGTGCCAGCAGCCCCCCAGGGGCAGCCTTTACGAACACCGGGGAGCTGTTTTTT. Amino acids: CASSPPGAAFTNTGELFF.

The gene calls are TRBV5-1 and TRBJ1-3; 9 bases map to TRBD1. This CDR3 comprises 18 residues. Germline V gene lookup returns CDR1 SGHRS and CDR2 YFSETQ. Trimming removed 3 bases from V and 2 bases from J; junction bases left unmatched: 12. CDR3 in amino acids: CASSYRTGDPFPGNTIYF. For the CDR3, the DNA is TGCGCCAGCAGCTACCGGACAGGGGATCCCTTTCCTGGAAACACCATATATTTT.

The gene calls are TRBV7-2 and TRBJ2-3; 7 nucleotides agree with TRBD1. CDR1 and CDR2 (germline): SGHTA, FQGNSA. The CDR3 length is 15 residues. The junction had 5 bases not matched to a gene; V was cut back by 3 bases and J by 2 bases. CDR3 sequence (DNA): TGTGCCAGCAGCTTCATGACAGGGTCCACAGATACGCAGTATTTT. Amino acids: CASSFMTGSTDTQYF. The full variable domain, rest sourced from reference TRBV7-2 and TRBJ2-3, is GAGVSQSPSNKVTEKGKDVELRCDPISGHTALYWYRQSLGQGLEFLIYFQGNSAPDKSGLPSDRFSAERTGGSVSTLTIQRTQQEDSAVYLCASSFMTGSTDTQYFGPGTRLTVL.

In its sample, this clone was seen once. V usage is TRBV7-2 and J usage is TRBJ2-1, with 11 bases aligning to TRBD2. The length of the CDR3 is 18 residues. V trimming: 1 base; J trimming: 5 bases; junction bases outside the gene matches: 10. CDR1 is SGHTA and CDR2 is FQGNSA in the germline V gene. The DNA for the CDR3 is TGTGCCAGCAGCTTAGTAAGGCTAGCGGGGGGACTCAACAATGAGCAGTTCTTC. Its translation: CASSLVRLAGGLNNEQFF.

The genes are TRBV29-1 and TRBJ2-3, with D maybe TRBD2 (6 bases). The CDR3 has 16 residues. Between the trimmed V and J ends, which lost 2 bases and 4 bases, there was a span of 19 bases. In germline, CDR1 is SQVTM, CDR2 ANQGSEA. CDR3 sequence (DNA): TGCAGCGTTGAAACACGTGCGCTAGCGAACGCAGATACGCAGTATTTT. Protein: CSVETRALANADTQYF.

The chain carries TRBV7-8 and TRBJ1-2; D gene ambiguous. Trimming pared 2 bases from V and 4 bases from J, leaving 5 bases between. Germline values: CDR1 SGHVS, CDR2 FQNEAQ. The CDR3 has 12 residues. CDR3 in amino acids: CASSLSGYGYTF. The CDR3 DNA reads TGTGCCAGCAGCTTATCGGGCTATGGCTACACCTTC.

This clone showed up just once. CDR3 nucleotides: TGTGCCAGCAGCCCCGTCGGCAGCGGGGGGGCAGATACGCAGTATTTT. This gives the protein CASSPVGSGGADTQYF. The chain joins TRBV3-1 (or the pseudogene TRBV3-2) to TRBJ2-3; 10 bases match TRBD2. The CDR3 is made up of 16 amino acids. J was trimmed by 4 bases and V by 4 bases; bases with no gene match: 8. Per germline, CDR1 LGHDT and CDR2 YNNKEL (reference sequence).

The chain uses TRBV14 and TRBJ2-1, with TRBD2 matching 7 bases. The germline V gene has CDR1 SGHDN and CDR2 FVKESK. V gave up 3 bases and J gave up 4 bases; unmatched junction bases: 9. The CDR3 is made up of 16 amino acids. The CDR3 spells CASSHLSGRVYNEQFF. The CDR3 DNA sequence: TGTGCCAGCAGCCATCTCTCAGGGAGGGTGTACAATGAGCAGTTCTTC.

The V and J genes are TRBV23-1 and TRBJ2-2; D might be TRBD2 (6 bases). TRBV23-1 is an ORF, and what it does is uncertain. V was clipped by 3 bases and J by 7 bases, with 18 bases between them. The CDR3 totals 16 residues. The CDR3 loop is CASSHRGNPAGGELFF. The CDR3 DNA reads TGCGCCAGCAGTCACCGGGGGAACCCAGCAGGCGGGGAGCTGTTTTTT.

The CDR3 region has the DNA TGTGCCAGCAGCTTAGCGGCAGAGAACACTGAAGCTTTCTTT. Translated: CASSLAAENTEAFF. The V gene is TRBV7-2, the J gene TRBJ1-1; no definite D call. The CDR3 length is 14 residues. Between the trimmed V and J ends, which lost 0 bases and 1 base, there was a span of 6 bases. The germline CDR1 and CDR2 sequences are SGHTA and FQGNSA.

The chain joins TRBV4-3 to TRBJ2-1; 7 bases are a match to TRBD2. CDR3 length equals 17 residues. With 0 bases clipped from V and 2 bases from J, the junction kept 7 bases outside the gene matches. The germline CDR1 and CDR2 sequences are LGHNA and YSLEER. The CDR3 here is CASSQDLGGPPYNEQFF. Written as DNA, the CDR3 is TGCGCCAGCAGCCAAGATTTGGGAGGGCCGCCCTACAATGAGCAGTTCTTC.

This clone showed up just a few times. V is TRBV6-6 and J is TRBJ1-5; 8 bases map to TRBD1. From germline, CDR1 is MNHNY and CDR2 SVGAGI (reference sequence). The CDR3 spans 20 residues. Losses at the gene ends were 5 bases for V and 1 base for J; bases not matched to a gene: 19. The CDR3 DNA reads as TGTGCCAGCAGTCTCAGCCGGGACAGGTCCCGTCCGGCCAGCAATCAGCCCCAGCATTTT. Its translation: CASSLSRDRSRPASNQPQHF.